These T cell receptor beta chains were read from a single sample in a study of cytomegalovirus exposure and HLA in healthy donors. The assay was immunoSEQ multiplex PCR, and TCRdb's table has in-frame clones only and misses some. The data contain about 140,000 clones, approximately 80% of them singletons. The sequenced sample consisted of PBMCs. The receptors come from a man between 45 and 60 years old in good health and CMV-seronegative. The CDR3 runs from the conserved cysteine through the conserved F or W. The D gene is left open where the match is weak. Rows give clone size only sometimes, using once, few, many, or a class for an expanded clone.

>TRBV7-9|TRBD1|.|TRBJ1-3
CASSFMTGSGNTIYF
TGTGCCAGCAGCTTTATGACAGGGTCTGGAAACACCATATATTTT
>TRBV6-5|.|.|TRBJ1-6
CASSSLGASPLHF
TGTGCCAGCAGTTCCTTGGGAGCTTCACCCCTCCACTTT
>TRBV30|TRBD1|.|TRBJ1-2
CAWSGQGNGYTF
TGTGCCTGGAGTGGACAGGGTAATGGCTACACCTTC
>TRBV19|.|.|TRBJ1-1
CASLPAGGGLYTEAFF
TGTGCCAGTCTCCCCGCGGGGGGTGGACTTTACACTGAAGCTTTCTTT
>TRBV9|.|few|TRBJ2-3
CASSVVATDTQYF
TGTGCCAGCAGCGTAGTGGCCACAGATACGCAGTATTTT
>TRBV11-3|.|few|TRBJ2-7
CASSGPSYEQYF
TGTGCCAGCAGCGGGCCCTCCTACGAGCAGTACTTC
>TRBV28|TRBD1|.|TRBJ1-1
CASRTGEGRTEAFF
TGTGCCAGCCGGACAGGGGAAGGGCGCACTGAAGCTTTCTTT
>TRBV7-3|.|.|TRBJ1-1
CASSLNIRDIAFF
TGTGCCAGCAGCCTGAACATCCGAGACATCGCTTTCTTT
>TRBV19|.|.|TRBJ1-2
CASRQGVHGYTF
TGTGCCAGTAGGCAGGGCGTGCATGGCTACACCTTC
>TRBV5-6|.|.|TRBJ2-5
CASSFGQLQETQYF
TGTGCCAGCAGCTTCGGACAGCTCCAAGAGACCCAGTACTTC
>TRBV5-6|.|.|TRBJ1-6
CASSLARRGSNSPLHF
TGTGCCAGCAGCTTGGCTCGGAGAGGGTCGAATTCACCCCTCCACTTT
>TRBV5-1|TRBD2|.|TRBJ2-1
CASVSTKPGGYNEQFF
TGCGCCAGCGTCAGCACCAAACCGGGAGGCTACAATGAGCAGTTCTTC
>TRBV5-6|.|.|TRBJ1-2
CASSLKVGRVGYGYTF
TGTGCCAGCAGCTTGAAAGTCGGCAGGGTTGGCTATGGCTACACCTTC
>TRBV7-9|.|.|TRBJ1-1
CASRTTGQGHTEAFF
TGTGCCAGCAGAACGACAGGACAAGGACACACTGAAGCTTTCTTT
>TRBV5-6|TRBD2|.|TRBJ2-2
CASSSGGRGELFF
TGTGCCAGCAGCTCGGGGGGGAGAGGGGAGCTGTTTTTT
>TRBV18|TRBD1|.|TRBJ1-5
CASSLGTGRSNQPQHF
TGTGCCAGCTCGCTCGGGACAGGGAGGAGCAATCAGCCCCAGCATTTT
>TRBV15|TRBD2|once|TRBJ2-1
CATSPGTSPTKGQFF
TGTGCCACCAGCCCAGGGACTAGCCCAACCAAGGGGCAGTTCTTC
>TRBV4-1|TRBD2|.|TRBJ2-7
CASSPGASGGSYEQYF
TGCGCCAGCAGTCCCGGCGCTAGCGGAGGCTCCTACGAGCAGTACTTC
>TRBV5-6|.|.|TRBJ1-1
CASSLPGLGSNTEAFF
TGTGCCAGCAGCTTGCCAGGGTTAGGCTCGAACACTGAAGCTTTCTTT
>TRBV13|TRBD1|.|TRBJ1-1
CASSLFYGTGKNTEAFF
TGTGCCAGCAGCTTATTTTACGGGACAGGGAAGAACACTGAAGCTTTCTTT
>TRBV5-1|.|.|TRBJ1-2
CASSPGGSRGYTF
TGCGCCAGCAGCCCCGGGGGTTCGCGAGGCTACACCTTC
>TRBV5-6|TRBD1|few|TRBJ1-1
CASRFQGGTEAFF
TGTGCCAGCAGGTTCCAGGGGGGCACTGAAGCTTTCTTT
>TRBV6-1|.|few|TRBJ1-5
CASSVPGNQPQHF
TGTGCCAGCAGTGTCCCAGGCAATCAGCCCCAGCATTTT
>TRBV6-5|.|.|TRBJ2-1
CASSYSNRVRNEQFF
TGTGCCAGCAGTTACTCGAACAGGGTGCGGAATGAGCAGTTCTTC
>TRBV19|TRBD2|.|TRBJ2-2
CASSILRGSARGTGELFF
TGTGCCAGTAGTATTCTGCGCGGGAGCGCCCGGGGAACCGGGGAGCTGTTTTTT
>TRBV2|.|.|TRBJ2-5
CASRGQQETQYF
TGTGCCAGCAGGGGGCAGCAAGAGACCCAGTACTTC
>TRBV6-1|.|.|TRBJ2-4
CASTGGGEAKNIQYF
TGTGCCAGCACCGGAGGAGGGGAAGCCAAAAACATTCAGTACTTC
>TRBV6-5|TRBD1|few|TRBJ1-3
CASSSDRSPGNTIYF
TGTGCCAGCAGTTCGGACAGGAGTCCTGGAAACACCATATATTTT
>TRBV5-1|TRBD1|once|TRBJ1-1
CASSSDRGRTEAFF
TGCGCCAGCAGCTCCGACAGGGGAAGGACTGAAGCTTTCTTT
>TRBV5-8|TRBD1|few|TRBJ2-1
CASSRGTGNNEQFF
TGTGCCAGCAGTCGAGGGACAGGGAACAATGAGCAGTTCTTC
>TRBV6-6|.|.|TRBJ2-7
CASSYSPGTTYEQYF
TGTGCCAGCAGTTACTCACCCGGGACAACCTACGAGCAGTACTTC
>TRBV7-6|.|once|TRBJ2-7
CASSLDRAGSYEQYF
TGTGCCAGCAGCTTAGACAGGGCTGGCTCCTACGAGCAGTACTTC
>TRBV7-2|.|.|TRBJ1-2
CASSLGIYGYTF
TGTGCCAGCAGCTTAGGTATCTATGGCTACACCTTC
>TRBV27|TRBD1|.|TRBJ1-2
CASSLAGTGVNTF
TGTGCCAGCAGTTTAGCCGGGACAGGGGTCAACACCTTC
>TRBV10-3|.|.|TRBJ2-1
CAISLNNEQFF
TGTGCCATCAGCCTAAACAATGAGCAGTTCTTC
>TRBV9|TRBD1|.|TRBJ1-4
CASSASGQGVEKLFF
TGTGCCAGCAGCGCATCGGGACAGGGGGTAGAAAAACTGTTTTTT
>TRBV6-6|.|.|TRBJ1-5
CASTLEENQPQHF
TGTGCCAGCACCTTAGAGGAGAATCAGCCCCAGCATTTT
>TRBV5-8|.|.|TRBJ1-4
CASSLAGRVGEKLFF
TGTGCCAGCAGCTTGGCAGGCAGGGTGGGAGAAAAACTGTTTTTT
>TRBV30|.|few|TRBJ1-5
CAWTVQNQPQHF
TGTGCCTGGACTGTCCAAAATCAGCCCCAGCATTTT
>TRBV6-1|TRBD1|.|TRBJ2-5
CASSDRRTGRSQETQYF
TGTGCCAGCAGTGATCGACGGACAGGAAGAAGCCAAGAGACCCAGTACTTC
>TRBV15|TRBD2|.|TRBJ2-1
CATSVKTSGYNEQFF
TGTGCCACCAGCGTTAAGACTAGCGGATACAATGAGCAGTTCTTC
>TRBV29-1|.|.|TRBJ1-2
CSVDRDRTYGYTF
TGCAGCGTTGACCGCGACAGGACCTATGGCTACACCTTC
>TRBV5-6|.|.|TRBJ1-2
CASSLDLGQNYGYTF
TGTGCCAGCAGCTTGGATTTGGGGCAGAACTATGGCTACACCTTC
>TRBV4-1|TRBD2|.|TRBJ2-3
CASSQRLAPGTDTQYF
TGCGCCAGCAGCCAACGACTAGCTCCTGGCACAGATACGCAGTATTTT
>TRBV6-6|TRBD1|.|TRBJ1-5
CASSYRDRDQPQHF
TGTGCCAGCAGTTACCGGGACAGAGATCAGCCCCAGCATTTT